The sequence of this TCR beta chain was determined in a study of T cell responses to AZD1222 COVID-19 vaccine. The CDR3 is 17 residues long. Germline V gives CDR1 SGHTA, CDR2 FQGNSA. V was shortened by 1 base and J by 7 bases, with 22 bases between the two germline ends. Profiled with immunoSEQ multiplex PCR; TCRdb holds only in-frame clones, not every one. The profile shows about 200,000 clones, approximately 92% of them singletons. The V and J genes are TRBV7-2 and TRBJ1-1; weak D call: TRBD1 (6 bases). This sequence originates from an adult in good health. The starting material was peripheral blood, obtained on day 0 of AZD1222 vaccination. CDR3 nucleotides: TGTGCCAGCAGCTTAGACCTAGACAGGAATGTTTATGGTGAAGCTTTCTTT. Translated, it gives CASSLDLDRNVYGEAFF. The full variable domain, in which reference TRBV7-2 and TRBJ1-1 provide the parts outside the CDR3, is GAGVSQSPSNKVTEKGKDVELRCDPISGHTALYWYRQSLGQGLEFLIYFQGNSAPDKSGLPSDRFSAERTGGSVSTLTIQRTQQEDSAVYLCASSLDLDRNVYGEAFFGQGTRLTVV.